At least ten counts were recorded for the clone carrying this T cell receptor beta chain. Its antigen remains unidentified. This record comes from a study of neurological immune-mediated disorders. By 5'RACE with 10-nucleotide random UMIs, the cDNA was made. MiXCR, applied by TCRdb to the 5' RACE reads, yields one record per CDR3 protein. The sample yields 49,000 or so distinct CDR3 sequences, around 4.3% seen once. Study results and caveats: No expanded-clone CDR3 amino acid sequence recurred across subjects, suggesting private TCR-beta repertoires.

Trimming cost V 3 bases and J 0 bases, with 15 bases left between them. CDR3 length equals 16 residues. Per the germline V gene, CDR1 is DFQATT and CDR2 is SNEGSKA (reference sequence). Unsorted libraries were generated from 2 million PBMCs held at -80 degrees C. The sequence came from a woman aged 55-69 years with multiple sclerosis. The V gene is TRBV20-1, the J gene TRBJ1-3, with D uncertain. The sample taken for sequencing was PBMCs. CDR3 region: CSARDGRSTSGNTIYF. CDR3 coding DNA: TGCAGTGCTAGGGACGGACGGTCGACCTCTGGAAACACCATATATTTT.